The clone carrying this T cell receptor beta chain has more than one count but fewer than ten. The antigen remains undetermined. This CDR3 has 12 amino acids. Germline V gene lookup returns CDR1 MDHEN and CDR2 SYDVKM. V dropped 5 bases and J dropped 7 bases, with 8 bases sitting between them. The sample comes from a study of long-term antiretroviral therapy in people with HIV. Study observations and caveats: Post-ART, diversity grew, though it stayed under transplant donor control levels. In HIV, the repertoires covered a tighter span of CDR3 lengths than in controls.

Each participant with HIV received care in the United States. The samples comprised roughly 0.9-10 million cryopreserved PBMC ahead of DNA extraction. Samples were assayed with immunoSEQ v3.0 at survey level. Using immunoSEQ multiplex PCR, the repertoire was profiled, and TCRdb retains in-frame clones only, with some absent. Of tens of thousands of clones listed, 75% to 85% are singletons. Sequencing was performed on unsorted PBMCs, taken 0.3 years after starting antiretroviral therapy. The rearrangement uses TRBV28 and TRBJ1-4; D gene ambiguous. This TCR derives from a man aged 35-49 years with HIV. The CDR3 sequence: CASSTTSEKLFF. CDR3 DNA: TGTGCCAGCAGTACAACGTCTGAAAAACTGTTTTTT.